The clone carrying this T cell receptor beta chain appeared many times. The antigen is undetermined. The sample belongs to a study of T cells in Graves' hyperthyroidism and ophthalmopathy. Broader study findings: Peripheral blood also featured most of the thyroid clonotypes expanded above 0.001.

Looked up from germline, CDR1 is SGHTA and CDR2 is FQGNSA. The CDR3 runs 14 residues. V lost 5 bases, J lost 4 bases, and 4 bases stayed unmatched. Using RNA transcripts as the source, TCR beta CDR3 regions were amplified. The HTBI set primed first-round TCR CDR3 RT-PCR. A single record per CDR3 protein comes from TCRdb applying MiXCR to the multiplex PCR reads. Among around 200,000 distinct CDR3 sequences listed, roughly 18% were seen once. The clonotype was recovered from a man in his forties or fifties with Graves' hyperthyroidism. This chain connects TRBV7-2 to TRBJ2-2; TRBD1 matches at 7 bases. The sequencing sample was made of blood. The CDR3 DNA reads TGTGCCAGCAGCGTTGCAGGGGGCACCGGGGAGCTGTTTTTT. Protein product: CASSVAGGTGELFF.